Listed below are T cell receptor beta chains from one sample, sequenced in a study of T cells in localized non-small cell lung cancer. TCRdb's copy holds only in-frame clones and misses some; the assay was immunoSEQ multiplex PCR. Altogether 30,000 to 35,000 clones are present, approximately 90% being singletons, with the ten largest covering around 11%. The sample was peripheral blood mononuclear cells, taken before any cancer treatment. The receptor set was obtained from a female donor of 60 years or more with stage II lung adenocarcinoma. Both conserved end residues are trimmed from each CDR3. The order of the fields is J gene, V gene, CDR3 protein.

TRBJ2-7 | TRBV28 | ASVWGWDSPNDFYEQY
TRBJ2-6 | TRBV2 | ASSDLGISGANVLT
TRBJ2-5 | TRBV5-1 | ASSLGGTQY
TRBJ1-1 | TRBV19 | ASSLYPDSDTEAF
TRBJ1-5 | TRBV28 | ASTTSGGPQH
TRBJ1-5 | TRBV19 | ASSGGNSNQPQH
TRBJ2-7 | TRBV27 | ASSFRRPNEFNYEQY
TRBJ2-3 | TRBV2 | ASRARGLGTQY
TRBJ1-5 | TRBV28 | ATKSNQPQH
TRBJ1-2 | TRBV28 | ASSSGYGYT
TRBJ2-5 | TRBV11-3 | ASSSTSGSGETQY
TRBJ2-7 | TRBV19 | ASSTRDRGREQY
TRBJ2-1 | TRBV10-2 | ASSPSGRDNEQF
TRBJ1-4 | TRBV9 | ASSVGSLWDEKLF
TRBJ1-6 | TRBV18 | ASSLKWDIQNSPLH
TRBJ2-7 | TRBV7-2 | ASSLDRSLLYEQY
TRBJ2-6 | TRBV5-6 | ASSFTGSGANVLT
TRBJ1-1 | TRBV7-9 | ASSSTAFTEAF
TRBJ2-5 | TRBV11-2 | ASSMTGEGETQY
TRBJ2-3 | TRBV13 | ASSWRQATDTQY
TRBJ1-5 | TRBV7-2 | ASSLGGGLNQPQH
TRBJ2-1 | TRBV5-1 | ASSLGLAGGYEQF
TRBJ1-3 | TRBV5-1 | ASSLQGGPGNTIY
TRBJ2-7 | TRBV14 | ASSQQTGSSYEQY
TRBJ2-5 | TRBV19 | ASSMRLGSQETQY
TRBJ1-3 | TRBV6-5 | ASSSRQGDTIY
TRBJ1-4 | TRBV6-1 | ASTGPRVSGEKLF
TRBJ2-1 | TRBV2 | ASSDGSGAYNEQF
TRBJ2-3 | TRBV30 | AWGGKIGRGDTQY
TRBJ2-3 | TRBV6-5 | ASSSDLGTTDTQY
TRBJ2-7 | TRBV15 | ATSREVGFLDEQY
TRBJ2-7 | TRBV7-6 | ASSSGDRGYEQY